This TCR beta chain derives from a study of CXCR3-negative and CXCR3-positive naive CD8 T cells. Overall study context: Some 150 million TRB reads in total, about 1.5 +/- 0.3 million per library. The study's findings and limits: Across naive subsets, surface CD5 expression was comparable, and TCR strength was inferred from properties of the TRB CDR3. The study found comparably high diversity in both naive subsets and much lower diversity in memory CD8+ cells. Similar TRBV-TRBJ usage characterized naive CXCR3-negative and CXCR3-positive cells; memory cells differed. When CXCR3-positive naive cells were set against CXCR3-negative naive cells, the former had more hydrophobic TRB CDR3s.

From germline, CDR1 is SNHLY and CDR2 FYNNEI. The CDR3 is made up of 17 amino acids. The TRB libraries of cDNA were built by UMI-labeled 5' RACE. Following a re-call of the 5' RACE reads, TCRdb has one entry per CDR3 protein and lacks DNA. The table for this sample gives roughly 130,000 distinct CDR3 sequences. Notes on this clonotype: What it binds is not known.

V gene TRBV2 combines with J gene TRBJ1-1; TCRdb proposes TRBD1, but this gene call is untestable without DNA. The sample taken for sequencing was naive CXCR3+ CD8+ T cells from blood. Documented subset: CD45RO-CCR7+CD27+CD95- naive CD8+ T cells expressing CXCR3 (TNR3+). The clonotype was recovered from a human donor in good health. Some clones in this sample may be carry-over from other donors' samples. CDR3 sequence reads: CASSEERDSRVSTEAFF.